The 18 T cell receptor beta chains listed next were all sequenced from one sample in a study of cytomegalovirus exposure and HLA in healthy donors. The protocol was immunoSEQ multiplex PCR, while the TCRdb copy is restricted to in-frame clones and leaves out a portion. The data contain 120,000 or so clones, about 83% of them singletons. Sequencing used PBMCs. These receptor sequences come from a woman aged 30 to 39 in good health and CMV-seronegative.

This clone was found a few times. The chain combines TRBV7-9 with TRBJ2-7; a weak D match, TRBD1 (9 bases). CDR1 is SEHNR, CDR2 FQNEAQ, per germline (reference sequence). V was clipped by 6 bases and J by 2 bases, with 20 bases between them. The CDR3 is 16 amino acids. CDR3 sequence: CASRSNSGTGPYEQYF. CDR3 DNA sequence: TGTGCCAGCAGATCAAATAGCGGGACAGGGCCCTACGAGCAGTACTTC.

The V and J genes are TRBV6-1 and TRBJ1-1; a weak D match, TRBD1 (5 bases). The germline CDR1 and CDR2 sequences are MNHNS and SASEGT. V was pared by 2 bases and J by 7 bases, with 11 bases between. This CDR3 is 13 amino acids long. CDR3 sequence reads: CASSERGHLEAFF. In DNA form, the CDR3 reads TGTGCCAGCAGTGAAAGGGGCCACCTTGAAGCTTTCTTT.

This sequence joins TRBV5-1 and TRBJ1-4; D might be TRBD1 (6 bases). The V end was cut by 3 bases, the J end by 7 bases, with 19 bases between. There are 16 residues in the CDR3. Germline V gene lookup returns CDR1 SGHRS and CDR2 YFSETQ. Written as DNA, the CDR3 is TGCGCCAGCAGCTCGGACGGAGGGGGGGTAGCTGAAAAACTGTTTTTT. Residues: CASSSDGGGVAEKLFF. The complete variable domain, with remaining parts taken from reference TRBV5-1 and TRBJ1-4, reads KAGVTQTPRYLIKTRGQQVTLSCSPISGHRSVSWYQQTPGQGLQFLFEYFSETQRNKGNFPGRFSGRQFSNSRSEMNVSTLELGDSALYLCASSSDGGGVAEKLFFGSGTQLSVL.

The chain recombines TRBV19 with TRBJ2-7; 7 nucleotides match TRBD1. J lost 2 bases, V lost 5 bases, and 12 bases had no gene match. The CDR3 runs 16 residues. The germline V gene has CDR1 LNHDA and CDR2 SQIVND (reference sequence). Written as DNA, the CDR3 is TGTGCCAGTAGTTTTGACGGGACAGCCATTACCTACGAGCAGTACTTC. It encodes CASSFDGTAITYEQYF.

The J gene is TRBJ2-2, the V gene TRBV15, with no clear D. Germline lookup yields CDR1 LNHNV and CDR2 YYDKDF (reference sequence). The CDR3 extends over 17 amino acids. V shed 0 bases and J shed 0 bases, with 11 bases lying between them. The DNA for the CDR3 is TGTGCCACCAGCAGAGATTCACAGTCGGCGAACACCGGGGAGCTGTTTTTT. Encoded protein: CATSRDSQSANTGELFF.

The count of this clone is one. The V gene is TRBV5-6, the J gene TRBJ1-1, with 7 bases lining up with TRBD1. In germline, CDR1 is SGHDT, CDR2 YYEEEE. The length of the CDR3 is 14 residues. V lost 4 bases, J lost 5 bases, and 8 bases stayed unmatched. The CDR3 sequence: CASSPTGFLTEAFF. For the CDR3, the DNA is TGTGCCAGCAGCCCGACAGGGTTTCTAACTGAAGCTTTCTTT.

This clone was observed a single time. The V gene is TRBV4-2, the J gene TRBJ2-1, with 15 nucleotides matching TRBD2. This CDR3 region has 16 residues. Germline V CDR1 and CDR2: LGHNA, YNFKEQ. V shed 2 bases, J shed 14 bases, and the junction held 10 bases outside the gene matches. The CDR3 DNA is TGTGCCAGCAGCCAACGCTCGCGGACTAGCGGGGGGGCGGAGTTCTTC. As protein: CASSQRSRTSGGAEFF.

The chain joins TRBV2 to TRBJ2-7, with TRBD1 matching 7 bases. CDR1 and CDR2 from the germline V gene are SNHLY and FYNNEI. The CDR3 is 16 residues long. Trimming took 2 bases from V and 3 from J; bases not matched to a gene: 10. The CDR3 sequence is CASSEPETGLDYEQYF. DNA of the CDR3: TGTGCCAGCAGTGAACCTGAGACAGGGTTGGACTACGAGCAGTACTTC. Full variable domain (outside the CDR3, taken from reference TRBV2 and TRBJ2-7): EPEVTQTPSHQVTQMGQEVILRCVPISNHLYFYWYRQILGQKVEFLVSFYNNEISEKSEIFDDQFSVERPDGSNFTLKIRSTKLEDSAMYFCASSEPETGLDYEQYFGPGTRLTVT.

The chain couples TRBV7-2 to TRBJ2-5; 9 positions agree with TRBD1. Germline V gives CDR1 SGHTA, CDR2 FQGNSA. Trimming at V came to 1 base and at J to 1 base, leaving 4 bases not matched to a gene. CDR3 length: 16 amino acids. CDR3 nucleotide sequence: TGTGCCAGCAGCTTAGTGACAGGGGGAACCCAAGAGACCCAGTACTTC. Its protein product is CASSLVTGGTQETQYF.

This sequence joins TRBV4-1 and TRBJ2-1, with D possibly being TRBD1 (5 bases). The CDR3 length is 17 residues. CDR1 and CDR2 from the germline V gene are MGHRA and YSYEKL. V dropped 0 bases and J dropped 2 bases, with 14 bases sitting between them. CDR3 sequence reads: CASSQDGQGGPYNEQFF. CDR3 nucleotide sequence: TGCGCCAGCAGCCAAGACGGGCAGGGCGGTCCCTACAATGAGCAGTTCTTC.

CDR3 DNA: TGCGCCAGCAGCTTGGAAAGGGGCACAATGGGGAGCTACACCTTC. It yields the protein CASSLERGTMGSYTF. The rearrangement uses TRBV5-1 and TRBJ1-2; possibly TRBD1 for D (5 bases). V was trimmed by 0 bases and J by 9 bases, leaving 18 bases between them. CDR1 and CDR2 from the germline V gene are SGHRS and YFSETQ. The CDR3 length is 15 residues.

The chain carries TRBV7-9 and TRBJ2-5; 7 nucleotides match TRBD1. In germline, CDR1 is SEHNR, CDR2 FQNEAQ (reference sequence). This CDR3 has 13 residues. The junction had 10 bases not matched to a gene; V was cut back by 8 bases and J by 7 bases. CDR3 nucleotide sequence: TGTGCCAGCCGGGACAGTAGGGTTGGGACCCAGTACTTC. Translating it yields CASRDSRVGTQYF.

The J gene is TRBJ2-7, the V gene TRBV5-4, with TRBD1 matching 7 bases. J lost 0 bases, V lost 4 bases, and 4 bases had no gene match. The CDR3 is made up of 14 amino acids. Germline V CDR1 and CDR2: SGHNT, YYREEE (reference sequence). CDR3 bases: TGTGCCAGCAGCAGCCGGGACAGCTCCTACGAGCAGTACTTC. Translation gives CASSSRDSSYEQYF.

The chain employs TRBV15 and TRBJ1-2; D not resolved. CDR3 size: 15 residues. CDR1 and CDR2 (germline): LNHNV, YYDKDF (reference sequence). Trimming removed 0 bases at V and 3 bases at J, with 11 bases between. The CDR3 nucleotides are TGTGCCACCAGCAGAGATGGAACAGCCTACTATGGCTACACCTTC. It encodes CATSRDGTAYYGYTF.

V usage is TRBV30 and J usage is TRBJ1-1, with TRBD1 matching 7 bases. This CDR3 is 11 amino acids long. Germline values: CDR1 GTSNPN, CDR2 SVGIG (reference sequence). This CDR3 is CALGGVAEAFF. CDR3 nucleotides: TGTGCTTTAGGGGGCGTCGCTGAAGCTTTCTTT.

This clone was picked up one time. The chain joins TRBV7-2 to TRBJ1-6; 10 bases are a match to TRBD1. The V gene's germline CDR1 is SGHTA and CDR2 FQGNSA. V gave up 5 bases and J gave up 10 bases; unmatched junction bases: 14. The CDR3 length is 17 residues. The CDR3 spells CASSPYPPTGGKSPLHF. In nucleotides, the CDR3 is TGTGCCAGCAGCCCATACCCGCCGACAGGGGGCAAGTCACCCCTCCACTTT.

This CDR3 reads CASSLPTSGGAGETQYF. For the CDR3, the DNA is TGCGCCAGCAGCTTGCCTACTAGCGGGGGGGCCGGAGAGACCCAGTACTTC. The rearrangement links TRBV5-1 to TRBJ2-5; 13 bases fit TRBD2. This CDR3 contains 17 residues. The V segment lost 1 base and the J segment 4 bases; nucleotides outside the gene matches: 7. CDR1 and CDR2 from the germline V gene are SGHRS and YFSETQ. Together with reference TRBV5-1 and TRBJ2-5, the CDR3 gives the full variable domain: KAGVTQTPRYLIKTRGQQVTLSCSPISGHRSVSWYQQTPGQGLQFLFEYFSETQRNKGNFPGRFSGRQFSNSRSEMNVSTLELGDSALYLCASSLPTSGGAGETQYFGPGTRLLVL.

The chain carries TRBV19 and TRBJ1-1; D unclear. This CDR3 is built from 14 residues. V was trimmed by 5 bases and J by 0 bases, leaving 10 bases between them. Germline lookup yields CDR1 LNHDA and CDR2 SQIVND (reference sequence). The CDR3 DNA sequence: TGTGCCAGTAGTTCAAGAGAACTGAACACTGAAGCTTTCTTT. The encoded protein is CASSSRELNTEAFF.